This paragraph covers one T cell receptor (beta chain) sequence. In the original analysis: Amplified reference gene primers provided the basis for estimating nucleated cell counts. Sequencing used immunoSEQ multiplex PCR; TCRdb keeps in-frame clones, though not all of them. The V and J calls and the clone size are those of that table, but D and trimming were determined from the DNA. There are approximately 120,000 clones in the sample; around nine tenths occur only once, and 19% lies in the top ten. These data are taken from a study of blood T cell repertoires in COVID-19. Whole-study context: The United States, Italy and Spain supplied acute and convalescent COVID-19 samples. T cells, B-cell-depleted T cells, or PBMCs supplied cDNA or gDNA.

CDR3 length: 17 residues. The V segment lost 3 bases and the J segment 0 bases; nucleotides outside the gene matches: 4. In germline, CDR1 is LGHDT, CDR2 YNNKEL (reference sequence). The rearrangement links TRBV3-1 (or the pseudogene TRBV3-2) to TRBJ2-2; 10 bases line up with TRBD2. The TCR was taken from a human donor with acute or convalescent COVID-19. The donor label of this sample is uncertain. Sequencing was performed on peripheral blood. CDR3 in DNA: TGTGCCAGCAGCCACCTAGCGGGGGACGCGAACACCGGGGAGCTGTTTTTT. Translated, it gives CASSHLAGDANTGELFF.